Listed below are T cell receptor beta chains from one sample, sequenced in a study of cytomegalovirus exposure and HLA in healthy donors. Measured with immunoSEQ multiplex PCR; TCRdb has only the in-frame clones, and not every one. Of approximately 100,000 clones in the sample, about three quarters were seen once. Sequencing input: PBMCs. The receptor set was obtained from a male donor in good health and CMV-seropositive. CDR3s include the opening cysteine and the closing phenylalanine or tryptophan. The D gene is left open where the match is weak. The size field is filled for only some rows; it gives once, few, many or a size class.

TGCAGCGTTATCGACAGCAGGTCTAGCACAGATACGCAGTATTTT | CSVIDSRSSTDTQYF | . | TRBV29-1 | . | TRBJ2-3
TGTGCCAGCAGCTCCCTAGCGGGGGGGCTGAATGAGCAGTTCTTC | CASSSLAGGLNEQFF | TRBD2 | TRBV2 | . | TRBJ2-1
TGCGCCAGCAGCTCCGAACAGGGTTGGGGCTACACCTTC | CASSSEQGWGYTF | . | TRBV5-1 | . | TRBJ1-2
TGTGCCAGCAGCTTACGCCGGGACAGCTACAATGAGCAGTTCTTC | CASSLRRDSYNEQFF | TRBD1 | TRBV7-8 | . | TRBJ2-1
TGTGCCAGCAGTTTAACGACGGGGGGGGTCTACGAGCAGTACTTC | CASSLTTGGVYEQYF | TRBD2 | TRBV27 | . | TRBJ2-7
TGCGCCAGCGGCCACCCCCGCCGGCGGGACTCCTCACCGGGCTCCTACAATGAGCAGTTCTTC | CASGHPRRRDSSPGSYNEQFF | . | TRBV5-1 | . | TRBJ2-1
TGCGCCAGCAGCCATGGGCGGGGTGGTTCTGGGGCCAACGTCCTGACTTTC | CASSHGRGGSGANVLTF | . | TRBV4-1 | few | TRBJ2-6
TGTGCCTGGAACAGGGTTTTTGAGGAAAAACTGTTTTTT | CAWNRVFEEKLFF | . | TRBV30 | . | TRBJ1-4
TGTGCCTGGAGTCCCTCGCGGGTTACTGAAGCTTTCTTT | CAWSPSRVTEAFF | . | TRBV30 | . | TRBJ1-1
TGTGCCAGCAGCCTCGGGAGCTCCTACGAGCAGTACTTC | CASSLGSSYEQYF | . | TRBV6-5 | . | TRBJ2-7
TGTGCCAGCGGCGGGGGGGCCAACGTCCTGACTTTC | CASGGGANVLTF | . | TRBV28 | . | TRBJ2-6
TGCAGCGCCCAGACTAGCGGGGCGGGTGAGCAGTACTTC | CSAQTSGAGEQYF | TRBD2 | TRBV29-1 | . | TRBJ2-5
TGTGCCAGCAGTTACACACGCAATCAGCCCCAGCATTTT | CASSYTRNQPQHF | . | TRBV6-5 | . | TRBJ1-5
TGTGCCAGCAGTGAAGGGGGACAGGGGAGCACAGATACGCAGTATTTT | CASSEGGQGSTDTQYF | TRBD1 | TRBV6-1 | . | TRBJ2-3
TGTGCCAGCAGCCCTGGGCCGCAGGGGGCTTACACTGAAGCTTTCTTT | CASSPGPQGAYTEAFF | TRBD1 | TRBV7-3 | . | TRBJ1-1
TGTGCCATCCGGCCCTCATACAGGACAGGACCCTACGAGCAGTACTTC | CAIRPSYRTGPYEQYF | TRBD1 | TRBV10-3 | . | TRBJ2-7
TGTGCCAGCAGTTACTCCCGCGGGGGGATTCGGGAAAAACTGTTTTTT | CASSYSRGGIREKLFF | . | TRBV6-6 | . | TRBJ1-4
TGTGCCAGCACGCCGGGGTCTAACTATGGCTACACCTTC | CASTPGSNYGYTF | . | TRBV9 | few | TRBJ1-2
TGTGCCAGCAGTCAGGGTCGGGGGGCCTATGGCTACACCTTC | CASSQGRGAYGYTF | . | TRBV6-5 | . | TRBJ1-2
TGTGCCAGCAGTTACGGTGACAGGGGTTTTATCAATTCACCCCTCCACTTT | CASSYGDRGFINSPLHF | TRBD1 | TRBV27 | . | TRBJ1-6
TGTGCCACCAGCAGAGAAGAGCGGGGAGGAAACACCATATATTTT | CATSREERGGNTIYF | . | TRBV15 | . | TRBJ1-3
TGTGCCACCAGCAGAGTAGTTAACACTGAAGCTTTCTTT | CATSRVVNTEAFF | . | TRBV15 | . | TRBJ1-1
TGTGCCAGCAGTAATTTGGACAGCTCCTACGAGCAGTACTTC | CASSNLDSSYEQYF | . | TRBV7-6 | . | TRBJ2-7
TGTGCCAGCAGCTTGCGATGGGACAGGGGCCCCTACGAGCAGTACTTC | CASSLRWDRGPYEQYF | TRBD1 | TRBV5-4 | . | TRBJ2-7
TGCAGCGCCAGACTAGGGACAGTTCGCAATGAGCAGTTCTTC | CSARLGTVRNEQFF | . | TRBV29-1 | . | TRBJ2-1
TGTGCCTGGAGGTCCCCCCGGCAGGATCTGAACACTGAAGCTTTCTTT | CAWRSPRQDLNTEAFF | . | TRBV30 | . | TRBJ1-1
TGTGCCAGCAGCAAGGGGACTAGCGGGGGGGTTAGAAAGAATGAGCAGTTCTTC | CASSKGTSGGVRKNEQFF | . | TRBV21-1 | . | TRBJ2-1
TGCAGCGTTGCGGAGAGTTATAGCAATCAGCCCCAGCATTTT | CSVAESYSNQPQHF | . | TRBV29-1 | . | TRBJ1-5
TGTGCCAGTAGTACCTCTGGGGGGATGAACACTGAAGCTTTCTTT | CASSTSGGMNTEAFF | . | TRBV19 | . | TRBJ1-1
TGTGCCATCAGTGGCAATCGGACAGGGGTGAGCTCCTATAATTCACCCCTCCACTTT | CAISGNRTGVSSYNSPLHF | TRBD1 | TRBV10-3 | . | TRBJ1-6
TGTGCCATCAGTGAGTCGGGTGCCGGGGTCAATCAGCCCCAGCATTTT | CAISESGAGVNQPQHF | . | TRBV10-3 | . | TRBJ1-5
TGTGCCTGGAGTGAGGACAGAGGGTCACCCCTCCACTTT | CAWSEDRGSPLHF | . | TRBV30 | once | TRBJ1-6
TGCGCCAGCAGCTTGTCGAACACCGACTATGGCTACACCTTC | CASSLSNTDYGYTF | . | TRBV5-1 | . | TRBJ1-2
TGTGCCAGCAGCTTGTTTAAAAGCGCGCAAACTGAAGCTTTCTTT | CASSLFKSAQTEAFF | . | TRBV5-6 | few | TRBJ1-1
TGCGCCAGCAGCTCCGGAGGGGTGAGGGCTAACTATGGCTACACCTTC | CASSSGGVRANYGYTF | . | TRBV5-1 | . | TRBJ1-2
TGTGCCAGCAGCTTGTCTAACAGGCTAGAGACCCAGTACTTC | CASSLSNRLETQYF | . | TRBV5-6 | . | TRBJ2-5
TGTGCCAGCAGCTCGGTACAGGGGGAGCAGTACTTC | CASSSVQGEQYF | TRBD1 | TRBV5-6 | . | TRBJ2-7
TGTGCCAGTAGTGCGACCGGGACAGGGATCTACGAGCAGTACTTC | CASSATGTGIYEQYF | TRBD1 | TRBV19 | . | TRBJ2-7
TGTGCCAGCACCTTAGTCTCGGCAACTAATGAAAAACTGTTTTTT | CASTLVSATNEKLFF | . | TRBV28 | once | TRBJ1-4
TGTGCCAGCAGCTTAGGCGGATCTCTCTACGAGCAGTACTTC | CASSLGGSLYEQYF | . | TRBV11-2 | . | TRBJ2-7
TGTGCCAGCAGCTTGCTTGGTTCAGGGGTGGGTGAAAAACTGTTTTTT | CASSLLGSGVGEKLFF | . | TRBV7-2 | . | TRBJ1-4
TGCGCCAGCAGCTTAATCGGGAGCTCCTATAATTCACCCCTCCACTTT | CASSLIGSSYNSPLHF | . | TRBV5-1 | . | TRBJ1-6
TGTGCCTGGAGTACTGGAATCGGGGGGCTCAGGTGGGACGAGCAGTACTTC | CAWSTGIGGLRWDEQYF | . | TRBV30 | . | TRBJ2-7
TGTGCCACCAGCAGACCGGGGGTCCTCAGGGGGACTGAAGCTTTCTTT | CATSRPGVLRGTEAFF | TRBD1 | TRBV15 | . | TRBJ1-1
TGCGCCAGCTCTAGCGGGGGCCTATCCTACGAGCAGTACTTC | CASSSGGLSYEQYF | TRBD2 | TRBV5-1 | . | TRBJ2-7
TGTGCCAGCAGCCAATACGATACAGGGGAATTTGGTGGCTACACCTTC | CASSQYDTGEFGGYTF | TRBD1 | TRBV16 | . | TRBJ1-2
TGTGCCTGGGGGAGGGGGCTAGCGGGGGGGGGCAATGAGCAGTTCTTC | CAWGRGLAGGGNEQFF | TRBD2 | TRBV30 | few | TRBJ2-1
TGCGCCAGCAGCTTCTCGCGGGGTGGCACAGATACGCAGTATTTT | CASSFSRGGTDTQYF | . | TRBV5-1 | . | TRBJ2-3
TGTGCCAGCAGCCAAGCAGGGTACACAGATACGCAGTATTTT | CASSQAGYTDTQYF | . | TRBV5-4 | . | TRBJ2-3
TGTGCCAGCTCACCACAGGAGGGCCCCTACGAGCAGTACTTC | CASSPQEGPYEQYF | . | TRBV18 | . | TRBJ2-7
TGTGCCAGCAGTGACGGGACTTGGGGGGAGCAGTTCTTC | CASSDGTWGEQFF | . | TRBV6-1 | . | TRBJ2-1
TGTGCCATCAGCCTTGCACAGGGAGATACGCAGTATTTT | CAISLAQGDTQYF | . | TRBV10-3 | . | TRBJ2-3
TGTGCCAGCCCACCCCGCAGGGGTCTCACTGAAGCTTTCTTT | CASPPRRGLTEAFF | . | TRBV28 | . | TRBJ1-1
TGTGCCAGCACCCCGGGACTAGCGGGCGAGACCCAGTACTTC | CASTPGLAGETQYF | TRBD2 | TRBV11-3 | . | TRBJ2-5